These 17 T cell receptor beta chains share one sample of origin, sequenced in a study of T-cell reconstitution after alpha-beta-depleted transplantation in children. Unique molecular identifiers featured in how the TCRbeta library was prepared. TCRdb passed the PCR reads through MiXCR, listing each CDR3 protein once. Among about 610,000 distinct CDR3 sequences listed, 25% to 30% were seen once. Source: PBMCs, taken before TCRalphabeta/CD19-depleted stem cell transplant. These receptor sequences come from a boy younger than two with Wiskott-Aldrich syndrome, due to receive a stem cell transplant.

The sample holds a few counts of this clonotype. A junction end diverges from the germline sequence, so it may reflect a read error. The chain couples TRBV20-1 to TRBJ1-1; possibly TRBD1 for D (5 bases). The germline V gene encodes CDR1 DFQATT and CDR2 SNEGSKA (reference sequence). The CDR3 loop spans 16 amino acids. The CDR3 protein is CSARDPGRTGGTEVFF. The CDR3 coding sequence is TGCAGTGCTAGAGATCCAGGCCGAACTGGGGGAACTGAAGTTTTCTTT.

This clonotype came up a few times. The V and J genes are TRBV4-1 and TRBJ2-5; 7 bases match TRBD1. The CDR3 has 14 residues. CDR1 MGHRA and CDR2 YSYEKL come from the germline V gene. Losses at the gene ends were 3 bases for V and 4 bases for J; bases not matched to a gene: 5. The CDR3: CASSHRQGPETQYF. The DNA for the CDR3 is TGCGCCAGCAGCCACCGACAGGGACCAGAGACCCAGTACTTC.

The chain has TRBV28 and TRBJ2-3; 9 positions agree with TRBD1. There are 14 residues in the CDR3. Germline V gene sequence: CDR1 MDHEN, CDR2 SYDVKM. V was clipped by 4 bases and J by 5 bases; unmatched bases: 4. The CDR3 reads CASSWTGAGDTQYF. The CDR3 DNA sequence: TGTGCCAGCAGTTGGACAGGGGCCGGAGATACGCAGTATTTT.

This rearrangement joins TRBV5-6 to TRBJ1-1; D unresolved. Trimming took 2 bases from V and 1 from J, leaving 15 bases between them. The CDR3 covers 16 residues. Germline CDR1 and CDR2: SGHDT and YYEEEE. DNA for the CDR3: TGTGCCAGCAGCTTAGGTCGGTTGGGAAGGAACACTGAAGCTTTCTTT. Encoded protein: CASSLGRLGRNTEAFF. Complete variable domain (other parts from reference TRBV5-6 and TRBJ1-1): DAGVTQSPTHLIKTRGQQVTLRCSPKSGHDTVSWYQQALGQGPQFIFQYYEEEERQRGNFPDRFSGHQFPNYSSELNVNALLLGDSALYLCASSLGRLGRNTEAFFGQGTRLTVV.

The table lists this clonotype with a few counts. CDR3 sequence reads: CASSQYSVPWDEQFF. In nucleotides, the CDR3 is TGTGCCAGCAGTCAATATAGCGTACCTTGGGATGAGCAGTTCTTC. The rearrangement joins TRBV28 to TRBJ2-1; possibly TRBD2 for D (5 bases). Germline CDR1 and CDR2: MDHEN and SYDVKM. The V end lost 5 bases, the J end lost 8 bases, and 19 bases lay between the germline ends. This CDR3 comprises 15 residues.

V and J are TRBV5-1 and TRBJ1-6; tentative D call: TRBD1 (6 bases). CDR1 is SGHRS and CDR2 is YFSETQ in the germline V gene. This CDR3 has 14 amino acids. The germline V and J ends were trimmed by 4 bases and 8 bases, with 13 bases remaining between them. CDR3 bases: TGCGCCAGCAGCAAGGGACACGGGGATTCACCCCTCCACTTT. This encodes CASSKGHGDSPLHF.

This clonotype turned up a few times. J is TRBJ2-1 and V is TRBV9, with D possibly TRBD2 on 5 matching bases. This CDR3 spans 15 amino acids. V was trimmed by 0 bases and J by 6 bases, leaving 13 bases between them. CDR1 and CDR2 (germline): SGDLS, YYNGEE. CDR3 in amino acids: CASSVVAIASNEQFF. The DNA for the CDR3 is TGTGCCAGCAGCGTAGTAGCGATAGCGTCCAATGAGCAGTTCTTC.

The V and J genes are TRBV10-3 and TRBJ2-1; D possibly corresponds to TRBD2 (6 bases). The ends were cut back, 10 bases at V and 6 bases at J, with 13 bases in the middle. Germline CDR1 ENHRY, CDR2 SYGVKD. The CDR3 is 12 residues long. The CDR3 DNA is TGTGCCAACGGGGACTTTCCCAATGAGCAGTTCTTC. This translates into CANGDFPNEQFF.

The DNA of the CDR3 is TGCAGTGCGCTTGGTACCAATGAGCAGTTCTTC. Translating gives CSALGTNEQFF. The J gene is TRBJ2-1, the V gene TRBV20-1; D not resolved. Germline-derived CDR1 and CDR2 are DFQATT and SNEGSKA (reference sequence). The V and J ends lost 6 bases and 6 bases respectively, with 9 bases between them. This CDR3 contains 11 residues.

The rearrangement uses TRBV27 and TRBJ2-7; no clear D. Trimming took 6 bases from V and 1 from J, leaving 10 bases between them. The CDR3 contains 13 residues. The germline gives CDR1 MNHEY, CDR2 SMNVEV (reference sequence). This chain's CDR3 is CASSVDGSYEQYF. CDR3 sequence (DNA): TGTGCCAGCAGCGTGGACGGTTCCTACGAGCAGTACTTC.

This clonotype occurred many times. The chain carries TRBV27 and TRBJ1-1, with D uncertain. The V end was cut by 6 bases, the J end by 5 bases, with 13 bases between. Germline V gene sequence: CDR1 MNHEY, CDR2 SMNVEV (reference sequence). This CDR3 is built from 13 residues. The CDR3 loop is CASSLRVGTEAFF. In DNA form, the CDR3 reads TGTGCCAGCAGCTTAAGAGTTGGGACTGAAGCTTTCTTT.

This rearrangement joins TRBV20-1 to TRBJ1-1; D unresolved. The length of the CDR3 is 13 residues. V was shortened by 0 bases and J by 4 bases, with 9 bases between the two germline ends. Looked up from germline, CDR1 is DFQATT and CDR2 is SNEGSKA (reference sequence). Here the CDR3 reads CSARDHVGTEAFF. DNA for the CDR3: TGCAGTGCTAGAGATCATGTGGGCACTGAAGCTTTCTTT.

The rearrangement links TRBV30 to TRBJ2-1; D gene uncertain. The germline V gene has CDR1 GTSNPN and CDR2 SVGIG (reference sequence). The CDR3 totals 11 residues. Between the trimmed V and J ends, which lost 0 bases and 9 bases, there was a span of 6 bases. Written as DNA, the CDR3 is TGTGCCTGGAGTGTCGGAAGTGAGCAGTTCTTC. This translates into CAWSVGSEQFF.

The V and J genes are TRBV10-1 and TRBJ2-1; 12 bases fit TRBD1. The CDR3 is made up of 16 amino acids. The germline V gene has CDR1 WNHNN and CDR2 SYGVQD (reference sequence). Trimming at V came to 6 bases and at J to 2 bases, leaving 5 bases not matched to a gene. CDR3 sequence: CASSKGQGAPYNEQFF. The CDR3 DNA reads TGCGCCAGCAGCAAGGGACAGGGGGCTCCCTACAATGAGCAGTTCTTC.

The chain couples TRBV5-1 to TRBJ1-2; 8 nucleotides line up with TRBD1. CDR1 and CDR2 from the germline V gene are SGHRS and YFSETQ. V lost 0 bases and J lost 3; bases outside the gene matches: 7. The CDR3 is made up of 16 amino acids. This chain's CDR3 is CASSLASSGGDYGYTF. The CDR3 DNA reads TGCGCCAGCAGCTTGGCCTCTTCAGGGGGCGACTATGGCTACACCTTC.

This clonotype was recorded a few times. V usage is TRBV5-1 and J usage is TRBJ2-1; 12 nucleotides match TRBD2. Trimming cost V 0 bases and J 1 base; bases outside gene matches: 5. This CDR3 is 18 amino acids long. Germline V gene data show CDR1 as SGHRS and CDR2 as YFSETQ. The CDR3 spells CASSLVPSGRGSYNEQFF. The CDR3 DNA reads as TGCGCCAGCAGCTTGGTCCCTAGCGGGAGGGGGTCCTACAATGAGCAGTTCTTC.

This clonotype was seen more than once but under ten times. The chain joins TRBV5-5 to TRBJ2-5; the match to TRBD2 covers 11 bases. This CDR3 contains 15 residues. CDR1 is SGHKS, CDR2 YYEKEE, per germline (reference sequence). The trim removed 3 bases at V and 0 bases at J, leaving 1 base unmatched. The CDR3: CASSSTSGDQETQYF. The DNA for the CDR3 is TGTGCCAGCAGCTCGACTAGCGGGGACCAAGAGACCCAGTACTTC.